This entry lists 19 T cell receptor beta chains sequenced from one sample in a study of T cell repertoires in cytomegalovirus infection. TCRdb independently ran MiXCR on the reads; one entry per CDR3 protein. The sample has around 300,000 distinct CDR3 sequences, under 25% seen once. For these receptors, no antigen is known. The sequencing here drew on cultured PBMCs, taken from culture after CMV antigen stimulation. These receptors originate from a human donor in good health (CMV status not recorded). Some clones in this sample may be carry-over from other donors' samples.

The CDR3 sequence: CASSPGRRGEQYF. For the CDR3, the DNA is TGTGCCAGCAGCCCGGGCAGGCGTGGGGAGCAGTACTTC. The chain uses TRBV7-2 and TRBJ2-7; the D is unclear. V lost 5 bases to trimming and J lost 7 bases, with 15 bases between them. The CDR3 is 13 amino acids. Germline V gene lookup returns CDR1 SGHTA and CDR2 FQGNSA.

There are a few counts of this clonotype. The chain joins TRBV28 to TRBJ2-5; D is unresolved. Germline V gives CDR1 MDHEN, CDR2 SYDVKM. With 4 bases removed from V and 4 bases from J, the gap between germline ends came to 10 bases. The length of the CDR3 is 13 residues. In DNA, the CDR3 is TGTGCCAGCAGTTCCCTGGGCCCAGAGACCCAGTACTTC. Its protein product is CASSSLGPETQYF.

The chain has TRBV4-1 and TRBJ2-7; 9 nucleotides align to TRBD2. Germline V CDR1 and CDR2: MGHRA, YSYEKL. The V gene end was trimmed by 5 bases and the J gene end by 4 bases; junction bases not matched to a gene: 15. The CDR3 covers 17 residues. The CDR3 sequence is CASSYVRLSGSKYEQYF. The CDR3, as DNA: TGCGCCAGCAGCTATGTAAGACTTAGCGGGAGTAAATACGAGCAGTACTTC.

This clonotype occurred many times. The CDR3 nucleotides read TGTGCCAGCAGCTTAGCAACATGGCAGGGGGGTTCACCCCTCCACTTT. Translating gives CASSLATWQGGSPLHF. V gene TRBV7-2 combines with J gene TRBJ1-6, with 7 bases identical to TRBD1. Germline CDR1 reads SGHTA; CDR2 reads FQGNSA. The length of the CDR3 is 16 residues. With V trimmed by 0 bases and J by 9 bases, 8 bases remained unmatched.

This clonotype was seen a few times. The V gene is TRBV4-2, the J gene TRBJ2-2; D gene uncertain. The ends were cut back, 4 bases at V and 4 bases at J, with 10 bases in the middle. Per germline, CDR1 LGHNA and CDR2 YNFKEQ. This CDR3 has 14 amino acids. The CDR3 DNA reads TGTGCCAGCAGCCCCCCTCGAGGCACCGGGGAGCTGTTTTTT. Its translation is CASSPPRGTGELFF.

This clonotype was observed a handful of times. The chain couples TRBV28 to TRBJ2-3; D is unresolved. This CDR3 spans 13 amino acids. Germline V gene data show CDR1 as MDHEN and CDR2 as SYDVKM. The V gene lost 3 bases and the J gene lost 4 bases, with 8 bases spanning the gap. The DNA of the CDR3 is TGTGCCAGCAGTTTCCCCGGGCCAGATACGCAGTATTTT. It specifies CASSFPGPDTQYF.

This clonotype appeared many times. The chain carries TRBV7-9 and TRBJ2-3; D gene uncertain. Trimming cost V 7 bases and J 0 bases, with 8 bases left between them. The CDR3 has 13 residues. Germline loops: CDR1 SEHNR, CDR2 FQNEAQ (reference sequence). The CDR3 nucleotides read TGTGCCAGCACAGTTTTTAGCACAGATACGCAGTATTTT. Protein sequence: CASTVFSTDTQYF.

V gene TRBV10-3 combines with J gene TRBJ1-6; D is possibly TRBD1 (6 bases). The germline gives CDR1 ENHRY, CDR2 SYGVKD. This CDR3 contains 15 residues. Trimming stripped 7 bases from V and 2 bases from J, with 12 bases between. CDR3 DNA: TGTGCCATCAACCAGGGGAGAACCTATAATTCACCCCTCCACTTT. Translated, it gives CAINQGRTYNSPLHF.

This clonotype was picked up a small number of times. This chain uses TRBV7-2 with TRBJ1-2, with 7 bases matching TRBD1. V lost 1 base to trimming and J lost 4 bases; unmatched junction nucleotides: 3. Looked up from germline, CDR1 is SGHTA and CDR2 is FQGNSA. The CDR3 loop spans 14 amino acids. The CDR3 protein is CASSLVAGGYGYTF. CDR3 DNA: TGTGCCAGCAGCTTAGTGGCAGGGGGCTATGGCTACACCTTC.

The chain uses TRBV3-1 and TRBJ2-2; 11 bases map to TRBD1. In germline, CDR1 is LGHDT, CDR2 YNNKEL (reference sequence). V lost 5 bases to trimming and J lost 4 bases; unmatched junction nucleotides: 6. The CDR3 spans 16 residues. For the CDR3, the DNA is TGTGCCAGCAGCTCCGGACAGGGGGCACGCACCGGGGAGCTGTTTTTT. This codes for CASSSGQGARTGELFF.

The chain employs TRBV6-2 or TRBV6-3 and TRBJ2-1; 12 nucleotides agree with TRBD2. In germline, CDR1 is MNHEY, CDR2 SVGEGT. This CDR3 has 18 residues. The V gene end was trimmed by 6 bases and the J gene end by 3 bases; junction bases not matched to a gene: 12. The CDR3 reads CASSHTGGLAGFYNEQFF. The DNA of the CDR3 is TGTGCCAGCAGCCATACTGGGGGACTAGCGGGTTTCTACAATGAGCAGTTCTTC.

This chain connects TRBV6-1 to TRBJ2-7, with D maybe TRBD1 (6 bases). V was shortened by 8 bases and J by 3 bases, with 17 bases between the two germline ends. CDR3 length: 14 amino acids. Per germline, CDR1 MNHNS and CDR2 SASEGT. CDR3 nucleotides: TGTGCCAGCGCTTTGTCAGGGGAACTCTACGAGCAGTACTTC. Amino acid sequence: CASALSGELYEQYF.

This clonotype was seen only a few times. The chain couples TRBV18 to TRBJ2-7; TRBD2 matches at 10 bases. Germline V gene sequence: CDR1 KGHSH, CDR2 LQKENI. The CDR3 loop spans 15 amino acids. V lost 3 bases, J lost 4 bases, and 6 bases stayed unmatched. Here the CDR3 DNA reads TGTGCCAGCTCACCCGGACTAGCGGAAGCGTACGAGCAGTACTTC. It translates to CASSPGLAEAYEQYF.

The V call is TRBV27, the J call TRBJ1-5; D call uncertain. The V and J ends lost 8 bases and 9 bases respectively, with 8 bases between them. Germline loops: CDR1 MNHEY, CDR2 SMNVEV (reference sequence). The CDR3 has 10 residues. The CDR3 spells CASGSWPQHF. The CDR3 DNA sequence: TGTGCCAGCGGGTCGTGGCCCCAGCATTTT.

This clonotype was counted many times. The genes are TRBV7-2 and TRBJ1-2; D gene ambiguous. V was cut by 6 bases and J by 5 bases, with 13 bases left in between. This CDR3 has 13 amino acids. Germline V lookup: CDR1 SGHTA, CDR2 FQGNSA. CDR3 DNA: TGTGCCAGCAGTTACATCTCGGGTTATGGCTACACCTTC. Its protein is CASSYISGYGYTF.

This clonotype was detected only a few times. The rearrangement uses TRBV6-1 and TRBJ2-7; 8 bases are a match to TRBD2. Germline loops: CDR1 MNHNS, CDR2 SASEGT. J gave up 2 bases and V 5 bases, and 8 bases lay outside the gene matches. The CDR3 consists of 15 residues. DNA of the CDR3: TGTGCCAGCAGTTTAGCGGGAACGACTCCCTACGAGCAGTACGTC. Translating it yields CASSLAGTTPYEQYV.

This clonotype was detected a few times. The genes are TRBV7-2 and TRBJ2-7; 8 positions agree with TRBD2. V trimming: 1 base; J trimming: 4 bases; junction bases outside the gene matches: 3. The CDR3 is made up of 14 amino acids. Germline V gene sequence: CDR1 SGHTA, CDR2 FQGNSA. CDR3 sequence (DNA): TGTGCCAGCAGCTTAGGCGGGAGGCGGTACGAGCAGTACTTC. This codes for CASSLGGRRYEQYF. The variable domain in full, with the rest retrieved from reference TRBV7-2 and TRBJ2-7, is GAGVSQSPSNKVTEKGKDVELRCDPISGHTALYWYRQSLGQGLEFLIYFQGNSAPDKSGLPSDRFSAERTGGSVSTLTIQRTQQEDSAVYLCASSLGGRRYEQYFGPGTRLTVT.

CDR3 in amino acids: CATKTGKNEQYV. The CDR3 DNA reads TGTGCCACCAAGACAGGAAAGAACGAGCAGTACGTC. This chain links TRBV6-2 or TRBV6-3 with TRBJ2-7, with D maybe TRBD1 (6 bases). The CDR3 covers 12 residues. V shed 10 bases and J shed 5 bases, with 15 bases lying between them. The germline CDR1 and CDR2 sequences are MNHEY and SVGEGT.

The CDR3 DNA reads TGTGCCAGCAGTGACGGGACAGGGAGGACTGAAGCTTTCTTT. This gives the protein CASSDGTGRTEAFF. V and J are TRBV6-2 or TRBV6-3 and TRBJ1-1, with TRBD1 matching over 9 bases. J lost 5 bases, V lost 5 bases, and 6 bases had no gene match. Germline CDR1 and CDR2: MNHEY and SVGEGT. The CDR3 is 14 amino acids.